A selection of T cell receptor beta chains follows, all from one sample in a study of blood T cell repertoires in COVID-19. TCRdb's table, derived via immunoSEQ multiplex PCR, lists solely in-frame clones and lacks some. The sample yields fewer than 150,000 clones, almost 80% seen once. Sequencing input: peripheral blood. The source of these receptors is a man in his sixties who had recovered from COVID-19. Each CDR3 is given with its conserved first and last residue. D genes are given only for firm matches. Rows give clone size only sometimes, using once, few, many, or a class for an expanded clone.

cdr3_nt | cdr3_aa | d_call | j_call | clone_size | v_call
TGCAGCGTTGAAGTCCAGGGGGCGTCTTACGAGCAGTACTTC | CSVEVQGASYEQYF | TRBD1 | TRBJ2-7 | NA | TRBV29-1
TGTGCCAGCAGCTTAGACAGGGGATTTGGTGAAGCTTTCTTT | CASSLDRGFGEAFF | TRBD1 | TRBJ1-1 | NA | TRBV7-3
TGTGCCAGCAGTGATAGCGGGCAGACCCAGTACTTC | CASSDSGQTQYF | TRBD2 | TRBJ2-5 | NA | TRBV2
TGTGCCAGCAGTGAAAGGGGGAGCTATGGCTACACCTTC | CASSERGSYGYTF | NA | TRBJ1-2 | NA | TRBV6-1
TGTGCCTGGAGTGTACGCGGGGCTGGGGCCAACGTCCTGACTTTC | CAWSVRGAGANVLTF | NA | TRBJ2-6 | NA | TRBV30
TGTGCCAGCAGCGTAAGCCCGGGACAGGCACCCTACGAGCAGTACTTC | CASSVSPGQAPYEQYF | TRBD1 | TRBJ2-7 | NA | TRBV9
TGTGCCAGCAGGGACGGACAGTACAATGAGCAGTTCTTC | CASRDGQYNEQFF | NA | TRBJ2-1 | NA | TRBV6-5
TGTGCCAGCAGCTCACAAAGCCAAGAGACCCAGTACTTC | CASSSQSQETQYF | NA | TRBJ2-5 | NA | TRBV7-3
TGTGCCAGCAGTGAAAAAAGCAGGGGTAACTATGGCTACACCTTC | CASSEKSRGNYGYTF | NA | TRBJ1-2 | NA | TRBV2
TGTGCCAGCAGCTATAGCGGGAACCAAGAGACCCAGTACTTC | CASSYSGNQETQYF | TRBD2 | TRBJ2-5 | NA | TRBV7-2
TGTGCCAGCAGCGTAGGGGCGGGAGCGGATACGCAGTATTTT | CASSVGAGADTQYF | TRBD2 | TRBJ2-3 | NA | TRBV9
TGTGCCAGCAGCCATCGCGGGGGCTACTCCTACGAGCAGTACTTC | CASSHRGGYSYEQYF | NA | TRBJ2-7 | once | TRBV11-2
TGTGCCAGTGTACTATCGGGGCAGGGGGATCAGCCCCAGCATTTT | CASVLSGQGDQPQHF | TRBD1 | TRBJ1-5 | once | TRBV19
TGTGCCAGTAGTACCGGACAGGGGGCAGATACGCAGTATTTT | CASSTGQGADTQYF | TRBD1 | TRBJ2-3 | few | TRBV19
TGCGCCAGCAGACTAGCGGGAGGCTACAATGAGCAGTTCTTC | CASRLAGGYNEQFF | TRBD2 | TRBJ2-1 | NA | TRBV10-2
TGTGCCAGCACCCTCCAAGACACCTACAATGAGCAGTTCTTC | CASTLQDTYNEQFF | NA | TRBJ2-1 | NA | TRBV7-9
TGCGCCAGCAGCTCCCAAGGTGGGACAGGGCCGACCGGGGAGCTGTTTTTT | CASSSQGGTGPTGELFF | TRBD1 | TRBJ2-2 | few | TRBV5-1
TGCGCCAGCACTTCTCAGACAGGCTCTTCTGGAAACACCATATATTTT | CASTSQTGSSGNTIYF | NA | TRBJ1-3 | NA | TRBV5-1
TGTGCCAGCAGGGCCCTAGCGGGGGTTTTGACAGATACGCAGTATTTT | CASRALAGVLTDTQYF | TRBD2 | TRBJ2-3 | NA | TRBV28
TGTGCCAGCAGCTGGAGACTAGCGGGAGGTGGAGAGACCCAGTACTTC | CASSWRLAGGGETQYF | TRBD2 | TRBJ2-5 | NA | TRBV7-2
TGTGCCAGCAGGGGGGGGGTAGCAACAGATACGCAGTATTTT | CASRGGVATDTQYF | TRBD2 | TRBJ2-3 | few | TRBV2
TGCGCCAGCAGCCAAGCTTCCGGACAGGGAGCCACTGAAGCTTTCTTT | CASSQASGQGATEAFF | TRBD1 | TRBJ1-1 | NA | TRBV4-1
TGTGCCAGCAGCCCCCCGTCGGGGACACCTCTAGGGCAGTACTTC | CASSPPSGTPLGQYF | NA | TRBJ2-7 | NA | TRBV7-2
TGTGCCAGCAGCTTGGGGACAGGGGAACAGCCCCAGCATTTT | CASSLGTGEQPQHF | TRBD1 | TRBJ1-5 | NA | TRBV5-5
TGTGCCAGCCCTGTCGGGAGGTACGGGGGGGCGCGGTCACCCCTCCACTTT | CASPVGRYGGARSPLHF | NA | TRBJ1-6 | NA | TRBV6-4
TGTGCCAGCAGGGTAAATAGCGGGACTACCTACAATGAGCAGTTCTTC | CASRVNSGTTYNEQFF | TRBD2 | TRBJ2-1 | NA | TRBV28